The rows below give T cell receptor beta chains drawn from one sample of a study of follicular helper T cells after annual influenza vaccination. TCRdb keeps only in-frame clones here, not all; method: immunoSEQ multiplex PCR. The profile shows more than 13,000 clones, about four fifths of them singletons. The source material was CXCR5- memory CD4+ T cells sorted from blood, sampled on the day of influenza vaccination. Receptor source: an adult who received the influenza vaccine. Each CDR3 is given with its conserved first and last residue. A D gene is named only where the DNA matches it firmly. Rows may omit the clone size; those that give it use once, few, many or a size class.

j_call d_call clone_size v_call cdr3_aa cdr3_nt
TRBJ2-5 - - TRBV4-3 CASSPLPETSGTQYF TGCGCCAGCAGCCCCCTCCCGGAGACCTCCGGGACCCAGTACTTC
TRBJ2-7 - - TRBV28 CASSLTVNYEQYF TGTGCCAGCAGTTTAACCGTGAACTACGAGCAGTACTTC
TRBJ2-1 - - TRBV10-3 CATLGAAGTTYNEQFF TGTGCCACCCTGGGGGCAGCGGGCACAACCTACAATGAGCAGTTCTTC
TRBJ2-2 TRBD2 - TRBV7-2 CASRPGLANTGELFF TGTGCCAGCAGACCCGGACTAGCGAATACCGGGGAGCTGTTTTTT
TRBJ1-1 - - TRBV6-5 CASISGGEEAFF TGTGCCAGCATATCCGGGGGCGAGGAAGCTTTCTTT
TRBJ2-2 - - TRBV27 CASSSDSLNTGELFF TGTGCCAGCAGCTCGGACAGTCTGAACACCGGGGAGCTGTTTTTT
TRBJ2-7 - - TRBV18 CASSQGLVSYEQYF TGTGCCAGCTCACAAGGACTGGTCTCCTACGAGCAGTACTTC
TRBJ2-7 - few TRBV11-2 CASSLAVEQYF TGTGCCAGCAGCTTAGCAGTCGAGCAGTACTTC
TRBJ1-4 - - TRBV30 CAWSVGSANEKLFF TGTGCCTGGAGTGTAGGCAGCGCTAATGAAAAACTGTTTTTT
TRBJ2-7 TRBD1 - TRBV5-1 CASSPDRAAYEQYF TGCGCCAGCAGCCCGGACAGGGCAGCCTACGAGCAGTACTTC
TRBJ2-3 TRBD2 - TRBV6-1 CASSEAWLAGGLVKDTQYF TGTGCCAGCAGTGAAGCGTGGCTAGCGGGGGGACTAGTTAAAGATACGCAGTATTTT